These 32 T cell receptor beta chains were sequenced from one sample in a study of blood T cell repertoires in COVID-19. Profiling relied on immunoSEQ multiplex PCR, and the TCRdb table lists in-frame clones only, not all of them. The sample contains about 360,000 clones, around 88% of which appear only once. The sequenced material came from peripheral blood. Receptor source: a young man with active or convalescent COVID-19.

The count of this clone is one. The chain couples TRBV11-3 to TRBJ1-4; unclear D gene. The CDR3 runs 12 residues. Per the germline V gene, CDR1 is SGHNT and CDR2 is YENEEA. The V gene lost 3 bases and the J gene lost 13 bases, with 12 bases spanning the gap. CDR3 region: CASSFGDKGLFF. The CDR3, as DNA: TGTGCCAGCAGCTTCGGGGATAAAGGACTGTTTTTT.

This clone was seen a handful of times. V and J are TRBV25-1 and TRBJ1-1; TRBD1 might be the D (6 bases). Trimming shortened V by 5 bases and J by 1 base, and 14 bases separated the two germline ends. This CDR3 is built from 15 residues. Per the germline V gene, CDR1 is MGHDK and CDR2 is SYGVNS. Written as DNA, the CDR3 is TGTGCCAGCAGTCCCCCCCAGGGGCCGAACACTGAAGCTTTCTTT. It codes for CASSPPQGPNTEAFF.

V is TRBV4-2 and J is TRBJ1-2; 7 bases agree with TRBD1. The germline V gene encodes CDR1 LGHNA and CDR2 YNFKEQ. The CDR3 loop spans 17 amino acids. Trimming took 1 base from V and 6 from J; bases not matched to a gene: 14. The DNA of the CDR3 is TGTGCCAGCAGCCAAGTTACCGGAATAGACAGGGTAGATGGCTACACCTTC. Translation: CASSQVTGIDRVDGYTF.

The chain uses TRBV4-3 and TRBJ1-1; D call uncertain. V shed 0 bases and J shed 1 base, with 12 bases lying between them. Germline V gene sequence: CDR1 LGHNA, CDR2 YSLEER. The CDR3 loop spans 16 amino acids. The CDR3 coding sequence is TGCGCCAGCAGCCAAGATGGCACGGGAAGGAACACTGAAGCTTTCTTT. Its protein product is CASSQDGTGRNTEAFF.

The genes are TRBV6-5 and TRBJ1-2, with D unresolved. The V end lost 4 bases, the J end lost 10 bases, and 16 bases lay between the germline ends. CDR1 and CDR2 (germline): MNHEY, SVGAGI. CDR3 length: 13 residues. Here the CDR3 reads CASSFSGLSDYTF. In DNA form, the CDR3 reads TGTGCCAGCAGTTTCTCGGGCCTCAGTGACTACACCTTC.

This clone was detected once. The V call is TRBV19, the J call TRBJ2-3, with D maybe TRBD2 (7 bases). This CDR3 has 16 amino acids. Per the germline V gene, CDR1 is LNHDA and CDR2 is SQIVND (reference sequence). The V and J ends lost 2 bases and 2 bases respectively, with 14 bases between them. Here the CDR3 reads CASSIRGGPYTDTQYF. CDR3 bases: TGTGCCAGTAGTATAAGGGGGGGACCTTACACAGATACGCAGTATTTT.

The chain couples TRBV6-5 to TRBJ2-7; TRBD1 matches at 8 bases. The CDR3 has 14 residues. The V gene end was trimmed by 7 bases and the J gene end by 3 bases; junction bases not matched to a gene: 8. CDR1 is MNHEY and CDR2 is SVGAGI in the germline V gene. CDR3 sequence: CASTGRDRSYEQYF. DNA of the CDR3: TGTGCCAGCACCGGAAGGGACAGGAGCTACGAGCAGTACTTC.

This chain joins TRBV19 and TRBJ2-3; TRBD2 might be the D (7 bases). The CDR3 consists of 18 residues. The V gene's germline CDR1 is LNHDA and CDR2 SQIVND (reference sequence). Trimming took 5 bases from V and 1 from J, leaving 22 bases between them. CDR3 DNA: TGTGCCAGTAGTGAAAGGGGGGGAGGGACTGGCCGCACAGATACGCAGTATTTT. Translating gives CASSERGGGTGRTDTQYF.

The rearrangement links TRBV12-5 to TRBJ1-5, with D hard to call. Per germline, CDR1 LGHNT and CDR2 FRNRAP. The CDR3 has 10 amino acids. Trimming stripped 5 bases from V and 7 bases from J, with 3 bases between. The CDR3 loop is CASGGQPQHF. The CDR3 region has the DNA TGTGCTAGTGGTGGCCAGCCCCAGCATTTT.

The V and J genes are TRBV18 and TRBJ2-1; 15 bases line up with TRBD2. CDR3 length: 15 amino acids. Germline lookup yields CDR1 KGHSH and CDR2 LQKENI. The trim removed 3 bases at V and 8 bases at J, leaving 2 bases unmatched. Here the CDR3 DNA reads TGTGCCAGCTCACCGGGACTAGCGGGAGGCGATGAGCAGTTCTTC. Translation gives CASSPGLAGGDEQFF. The complete variable domain, with remaining parts taken from reference TRBV18 and TRBJ2-1, reads NAGVMQNPRHLVRRRGQEARLRCSPMKGHSHVYWYRQLPEEGLKFMVYLQKENIIDESGMPKERFSAEFPKEGPSILRIQQVVRGDSAAYFCASSPGLAGGDEQFFGPGTRLTVL.

Comments on this clone: A much larger clone differs from this one at a single base, so this may be a read error. The chain is built from TRBV12-3 or TRBV12-4 and TRBJ1-1; D remains ambiguous. The germline V and J ends were trimmed by 6 bases and 1 base, with 9 bases remaining between them. CDR3 length: 13 amino acids. The CDR3 reads CASSLRGNTEAFF. The DNA for the CDR3 is TGTGCCAGCAGCCTACGGGGGAACACTGAAGCTTTCTTT.

The V gene is TRBV30, the J gene TRBJ2-7; a possible D gene is TRBD2 (6 bases). The ends were cut back, 0 bases at V and 7 bases at J, with 16 bases in the middle. The CDR3 is 14 residues long. Germline V gene data show CDR1 as GTSNPN and CDR2 as SVGIG (reference sequence). In DNA, the CDR3 is TGTGCCTGGAGTGTAGGTGGGAGGCCCCTGGAGCAGTACTTC. Amino acids: CAWSVGGRPLEQYF.

The rearrangement joins TRBV11-3 to TRBJ2-7; D is perhaps TRBD2 (6 bases). The germline V and J ends were trimmed by 3 bases and 6 bases, with 18 bases remaining between them. Germline assignment: CDR1 SGHNT and CDR2 YENEEA. The CDR3 extends over 15 amino acids. CDR3 sequence: CASSFLGGLSLEQYF. Written as DNA, the CDR3 is TGTGCCAGCAGCTTCCTGGGTGGACTATCCCTCGAGCAGTACTTC. Full variable domain (outside the CDR3, taken from reference TRBV11-3 and TRBJ2-7): EAGVVQSPRYKIIEKKQPVAFWCNPISGHNTLYWYLQNLGQGPELLIRYENEEAVDDSQLPKDRFSAERLKGVDSTLKIQPAELGDSAVYLCASSFLGGLSLEQYFGPGTRLTVT.

The chain combines TRBV7-6 with TRBJ2-1, with TRBD2 matching 11 bases. The CDR3 covers 19 residues. The V segment lost 1 base and the J segment 4 bases; nucleotides outside the gene matches: 12. CDR1 and CDR2 (germline): SGHVS, FNYEAQ. CDR3 bases: TGTGCCAGCAGCTTAGGGCTAGCGGGAGGAGGGGAAAGGTACAATGAGCAGTTCTTC. It is translated as CASSLGLAGGGERYNEQFF.

J is TRBJ1-3 and V is TRBV7-9; 8 bases match TRBD1. The germline CDR1 and CDR2 sequences are SEHNR and FQNEAQ (reference sequence). The V gene end was trimmed by 5 bases and the J gene end by 3 bases; junction bases not matched to a gene: 6. The CDR3 is 15 residues long. CDR3 in DNA: TGTGCCAGCAGCGAACAGGGGGGTCGTGGAAACACCATATATTTT. Translating it yields CASSEQGGRGNTIYF.

The chain has TRBV11-2 and TRBJ2-5; TRBD2 agrees at 10 bases. The junction had 10 bases not matched to a gene; V was cut back by 5 bases and J by 4 bases. Germline CDR1 reads SGHAT; CDR2 reads FQNNGV. This CDR3 is 16 amino acids long. The CDR3 loop reads CASSPRSGRAGETQYF. CDR3 in DNA: TGTGCCAGCAGCCCCAGGAGCGGGAGGGCTGGAGAGACCCAGTACTTC.

This CDR3 reads CSAHAGLHEQYF. Here the CDR3 DNA reads TGCAGCGCCCACGCGGGACTCCACGAGCAGTACTTC. The chain has TRBV29-1 and TRBJ2-7; maybe TRBD2 (6 bases). V lost 7 bases and J lost 5, with 15 bases in between. The CDR3 covers 12 residues. The germline gives CDR1 SQVTM, CDR2 ANQGSEA.

J is TRBJ1-1 and V is TRBV29-1; D is ambiguous. The CDR3 totals 10 residues. Germline V gene sequence: CDR1 SQVTM, CDR2 ANQGSEA. V gave up 5 bases and J gave up 6 bases, with 7 bases separating them. The CDR3: CSVPGSEAFF. CDR3 nucleotide sequence: TGCAGCGTTCCAGGCTCTGAAGCTTTCTTT.

V gene TRBV2 combines with J gene TRBJ2-1; 8 nucleotides line up with TRBD1. Per the germline V gene, CDR1 is SNHLY and CDR2 is FYNNEI. This CDR3 is 13 amino acids long. V gave up 7 bases and J gave up 5 bases; unmatched junction bases: 4. In nucleotides, the CDR3 is TGTGCCAGCACTCGGACAGGGAACAATGAGCAGTTCTTC. This codes for CASTRTGNNEQFF.

This rearrangement joins TRBV27 to TRBJ2-1; TRBD2 aligns across 10 bases. Per the germline V gene, CDR1 is MNHEY and CDR2 is SMNVEV (reference sequence). With 0 bases clipped from V and 6 bases from J, the junction kept 5 bases outside the gene matches. CDR3 length equals 16 residues. CDR3: CASSLSEASGGNEQFF. Here the CDR3 DNA reads TGTGCCAGCAGTTTATCGGAGGCTAGCGGGGGCAATGAGCAGTTCTTC.

The chain is built from TRBV5-1 and TRBJ2-7, with 7 positions matching TRBD2. The CDR3 consists of 14 residues. The junction had 9 bases not matched to a gene; V was cut back by 4 bases and J by 5 bases. The germline CDR1 and CDR2 sequences are SGHRS and YFSETQ. The CDR3 DNA reads as TGCGCCAGCAGCCTGAGCGGGGTGCGGGACGAGCAGTACTTC. The encoded protein is CASSLSGVRDEQYF.

The rearrangement joins TRBV27 to TRBJ1-2, with D possibly TRBD1 on 5 matching bases. The length of the CDR3 is 13 residues. V lost 0 bases to trimming and J lost 5 bases, with 7 bases between them. The germline V gene has CDR1 MNHEY and CDR2 SMNVEV (reference sequence). In nucleotides, the CDR3 is TGTGCCAGCAGTTTATCGTCAGGGTATGGCTACACCTTC. Protein product: CASSLSSGYGYTF.

This sequence joins TRBV10-3 and TRBJ1-2; D unresolved. Germline V gene lookup returns CDR1 ENHRY and CDR2 SYGVKD. V lost 0 bases to trimming and J lost 3 bases, with 8 bases between them. The CDR3 runs 14 residues. This CDR3 reads CAISESSAYYGYTF. CDR3 DNA sequence: TGTGCCATCAGTGAGTCGAGTGCGTACTATGGCTACACCTTC.

The chain is built from TRBV18 and TRBJ1-3; TRBD1 is a possible D gene (5 bases). In germline, CDR1 is KGHSH, CDR2 LQKENI. V lost 0 bases and J lost 1, with 10 bases in between. The CDR3 is 16 residues long. The CDR3 region is CASSPPGQASGNTIYF. The CDR3 nucleotides are TGTGCCAGCTCACCACCGGGGCAGGCTTCTGGAAACACCATATATTTT.

J is TRBJ1-1 and V is TRBV3-1 (or the pseudogene TRBV3-2), with TRBD1 matching over 10 bases. The CDR3 contains 15 residues. Looked up from germline, CDR1 is LGHDT and CDR2 is YNNKEL (reference sequence). V dropped 4 bases and J dropped 9; count of bases not matched to a gene: 11. As DNA, the CDR3 is TGTGCCAGCAGCCCGGCCGGGACAGGGGATCGGAAAGCTTTCTTT. Its translation is CASSPAGTGDRKAFF.

The J gene is TRBJ1-5, the V gene TRBV19; perhaps TRBD1 as D (6 bases). The CDR3 runs to 14 residues. V dropped 2 bases and J dropped 7 bases, with 12 bases sitting between them. The germline V gene has CDR1 LNHDA and CDR2 SQIVND (reference sequence). The CDR3 DNA reads as TGTGCCAGTAGTATACAGGGGAACGGACAGCCCCAGCATTTT. Protein sequence: CASSIQGNGQPQHF. Together with reference TRBV19 and TRBJ1-5, the CDR3 gives the full variable domain: DGGITQSPKYLFRKEGQNVTLSCEQNLNHDAMYWYRQDPGQGLRLIYYSQIVNDFQKGDIAEGYSVSREKKESFPLTVTSAQKNPTAFYLCASSIQGNGQPQHFGDGTRLSIL.

V and J are TRBV3-1 (or the pseudogene TRBV3-2) and TRBJ2-1, with no clear D. V was shortened by 0 bases and J by 10 bases, with 10 bases between the two germline ends. There are 13 residues in the CDR3. Germline CDR1 and CDR2: LGHDT and YNNKEL (reference sequence). The CDR3, as DNA: TGTGCCAGCAGCCAAGAATTGTGGGCGGAGCAGTTCTTC. Residues: CASSQELWAEQFF.

V is TRBV9 and J is TRBJ1-2; 7 bases align to TRBD1. Germline V gene data show CDR1 as SGDLS and CDR2 as YYNGEE. V dropped 5 bases and J dropped 3; count of bases not matched to a gene: 4. CDR3 size: 13 residues. CDR3 DNA: TGTGCCAGCAGTGCCACAGGGGACTATGGCTACACCTTC. This sequence encodes CASSATGDYGYTF.

The chain links TRBV24-1 to TRBJ1-1; no definite D call. The length of the CDR3 is 13 residues. Trimming took off 3 bases at V and 1 base at J, with 5 bases between the two ends. Germline V gene data show CDR1 as KGHDR and CDR2 as SFDVKD. Written as DNA, the CDR3 is TGTGCCACCAGTGATCCCGGGAACACTGAAGCTTTCTTT. Translation gives CATSDPGNTEAFF.

The rearrangement joins TRBV11-2 to TRBJ1-6; TRBD1 might be the D (5 bases). Germline V gene data show CDR1 as SGHAT and CDR2 as FQNNGV. The V gene lost 0 bases and the J gene lost 7 bases, with 16 bases spanning the gap. The CDR3 is made up of 17 amino acids. The CDR3 loop reads CASSLDGVGVRNSPLHF. The DNA for the CDR3 is TGTGCCAGCAGCTTAGATGGGGTAGGGGTCCGAAATTCACCCCTCCACTTT.

This clone occurred once. The gene calls are TRBV6-2 or TRBV6-3 and TRBJ2-5; 8 nucleotides line up with TRBD2. CDR3 length: 13 amino acids. Trimming cost V 4 bases and J 7 bases; bases outside gene matches: 5. Germline CDR1 is MNHEY and CDR2 is SVGEGT. In DNA form, the CDR3 reads TGTGCCAGCAGTTTTGCGGGGGGAGGGACCCAGTACTTC. Translating it yields CASSFAGGGTQYF.

This clone was counted once. V is TRBV15 and J is TRBJ1-2, with D maybe TRBD1 (5 bases). Trimming removed 1 base at V and 6 bases at J, with 12 bases between. CDR1 LNHNV and CDR2 YYDKDF come from the germline V gene (reference sequence). This CDR3 has 14 residues. Here the CDR3 reads CATSRGSGGDGYTF. DNA of the CDR3: TGTGCCACCAGCAGAGGGTCCGGAGGGGATGGCTACACCTTC.